The 5 T cell receptor beta chains given below trace back to one sample, sequenced in a study of blood T cell repertoires in COVID-19. The repertoire was sequenced with immunoSEQ multiplex PCR; TCRdb's copy has only in-frame clones and lacks some. The sample has tens of thousands of clones; around nine tenths are singletons. Material for sequencing was peripheral blood. The source of these receptors is a woman older than 75 with active COVID-19.

The rearrangement uses TRBV5-5 and TRBJ1-5, with a possible D match to TRBD1 (5 bases). V was pared by 2 bases and J by 2 bases, with 8 bases between. CDR1 and CDR2 (germline): SGHKS, YYEKEE (reference sequence). The CDR3 spans 14 residues. CDR3 sequence: CASSLGGGNQPQHF. The CDR3 DNA sequence: TGTGCCAGCAGCTTAGGAGGGGGCAATCAGCCCCAGCATTTT.

The chain uses TRBV28 and TRBJ1-1, with TRBD1 matching 9 bases. Unmatched junction bases numbered 10, after V lost 6 bases and J lost 2 bases. Germline CDR1 reads MDHEN; CDR2 reads SYDVKM. This CDR3 is built from 16 residues. This chain's CDR3 is CASRHPGQGKNTEAFF. The CDR3 coding sequence is TGTGCCAGCAGACACCCCGGACAGGGGAAAAACACTGAAGCTTTCTTT. The full variable domain, completed using reference TRBV28 and TRBJ1-1, is DVKVTQSSRYLVKRTGEKVFLECVQDMDHENMFWYRQDPGLGLRLIYFSYDVKMKEKGDIPEGYSVSREKKERFSLILESASTNQTSMYLCASRHPGQGKNTEAFFGQGTRLTVV.

The chain carries TRBV28 and TRBJ2-5, with D uncertain. This CDR3 spans 14 amino acids. CDR1 is MDHEN, CDR2 SYDVKM, per germline. V gave up 3 bases and J gave up 2 bases, with 10 bases separating them. Here the CDR3 reads CASSFGAIQETQYF. DNA for the CDR3: TGTGCCAGCAGTTTCGGAGCGATTCAAGAGACCCAGTACTTC.

The chain recombines TRBV14 with TRBJ2-1, with 12 bases fitting TRBD2. Germline CDR1 and CDR2: SGHDN and FVKESK. Unmatched junction bases numbered 9, after V lost 0 bases and J lost 9 bases. The CDR3 runs 17 residues. The CDR3 is CASSQDGLGLAGIEQFF. Here the CDR3 DNA reads TGTGCCAGCAGCCAAGATGGACTCGGACTAGCGGGAATTGAGCAGTTCTTC.

The genes are TRBV28 and TRBJ2-1; unclear D gene. V dropped 3 bases and J dropped 0 bases, with 9 bases sitting between them. This CDR3 comprises 15 residues. Germline V CDR1 and CDR2: MDHEN, SYDVKM. The CDR3 loop reads CASSLTEFSYNEQFF. The DNA for the CDR3 is TGTGCCAGCAGTTTGACGGAGTTCTCCTACAATGAGCAGTTCTTC.